Listed below are T cell receptor beta chains from one sample, sequenced in a study of blood T cell repertoires in COVID-19. TCRdb's copy holds only in-frame clones and misses some; the assay was immunoSEQ multiplex PCR. The sample gives 200,000 to 300,000 clones, about nine tenths of which show up once; more than 0.65% is in the top ten. The specimen was peripheral blood. Every receptor here comes from a man under 40 with COVID-19, enrolled during active disease. The CDR3 runs from the conserved cysteine through the conserved F or W. The D gene is left open where the match is weak. For some rows the clone size is stated as once, few or many, or as a class when expanded; others skip it.

TRBJ2-2	TRBV12-3/TRBV12-4	.	13	.	TGTGCCAGCAGTCCGCTAGACACCGGGGAGCTGTTTTTT	CASSPLDTGELFF
TRBJ2-7	TRBV6-5	TRBD1	13	.	TGTGCCAGCAGTTCGGGACAGGGCTTCGAGCAGTACTTC	CASSSGQGFEQYF
TRBJ1-6	TRBV30	.	17	.	TGTGCCTGGAGTGTACGGCGTGGGAGCTCCTATAATTCACCCCTCCACTTT	CAWSVRRGSSYNSPLHF
TRBJ1-6	TRBV7-2	.	14	once	TGTGCCAGCAGCCTTGGACAGATTGCTTCACCCCTCCACTTT	CASSLGQIASPLHF
TRBJ2-7	TRBV3-1/TRBV3-2	.	14	.	TGTGCCAGCAGCTTACAGGGAGGGGGCTACGAGCAGTACTTC	CASSLQGGGYEQYF
TRBJ2-6	TRBV7-3	.	15	.	TGTGCCAGCAGACAGGGTGGGTCTGGGGCCAACGTCCTGACTTTC	CASRQGGSGANVLTF
TRBJ1-3	TRBV10-3	.	15	.	TGTGCCATCAGTGGTGACAGAGCTACTGGAAACACCATATATTTT	CAISGDRATGNTIYF
TRBJ1-1	TRBV4-1	TRBD1	15	once	TGCGCCAGCAGCCAAGATTTGTGGACAGGGGGAGAAGCTTTCTTT	CASSQDLWTGGEAFF
TRBJ1-6	TRBV4-1	TRBD1	14	.	TGCGCCAGCAGCCCACGACAGGGTAATTCACCCCTCCACTTT	CASSPRQGNSPLHF
TRBJ2-3	TRBV7-9	TRBD2	16	.	TGTGCCAGCAGCTTAGTCCGGGGGAGGGACACAGATACGCAGTATTTT	CASSLVRGRDTDTQYF
TRBJ2-7	TRBV10-3	TRBD2	12	.	TGTGCCACTGGCGGGGGGTTGGACGAGCAGTACTTC	CATGGGLDEQYF
TRBJ2-7	TRBV7-9	.	17	.	TGTGCCAGCAGCTTACCAAAAGGGGGAGACTTCTCCTACGAGCAGTACTTC	CASSLPKGGDFSYEQYF
TRBJ1-5	TRBV25-1	TRBD1	17	.	TGTGCCAGCAGTGAGAAAATGGACAGGGCCGGCAATCAGCCCCAGCATTTT	CASSEKMDRAGNQPQHF
TRBJ1-2	TRBV6-5	.	12	.	TGTGCCAGCAGCACAAGAAACTATGGCTACACCTTC	CASSTRNYGYTF
TRBJ2-6	TRBV29-1	.	13	.	TGCAGCGTTTCCGGGTCTGGGGCCAACGTCCTGACTTTC	CSVSGSGANVLTF
TRBJ2-3	TRBV9	TRBD1	15	.	TGTGCCAGCACCATGGGGACAGGCAGTACAGATACGCAGTATTTT	CASTMGTGSTDTQYF
TRBJ1-6	TRBV7-9	TRBD1	17	.	TGTGCCAGCAGCCCCCGGGGTCCCGACAGGGCAAATTCACCCCTCCACTTT	CASSPRGPDRANSPLHF
TRBJ2-6	TRBV20-1	TRBD2	16	.	TGCAGTGCTAGTGCAGCGGGGGGTTCTGGGGCCAACGTCCTGACTTTC	CSASAAGGSGANVLTF
TRBJ1-2	TRBV5-4	.	12	.	TGTGCCAGCAGCTCAACTCTCTATGGCTACACCTTC	CASSSTLYGYTF
TRBJ1-2	TRBV9	.	13	.	TGTGCCAGCAGCCAGGGTTTTTCGGATGGCTACACCTTC	CASSQGFSDGYTF
TRBJ2-7	TRBV3-1/TRBV3-2	TRBD2	19	.	TGTGCCAGCAGCCGGCAGCTGGAGTTGAAGGGACTAGCTCGCGGGGAGCAGTACTTC	CASSRQLELKGLARGEQYF
TRBJ1-6	TRBV3-1/TRBV3-2	.	17	.	TGTGCCAGCAGCTACACACCCACGGGAAACTTTAATTCACCCCTCCACTTT	CASSYTPTGNFNSPLHF